The rows below give T cell receptor beta chains drawn from one sample of a study of T cell responses to AZD1222 COVID-19 vaccine. Data came from immunoSEQ multiplex PCR; TCRdb stores just in-frame clones and leaves some out. The sample has about 150,000 clones; 86% are singletons. The sequences come from peripheral blood, collected on day 0 of MenACWY control vaccination. These receptors came from an adult in good health. Each CDR3 is given with its conserved first and last residue. A D gene is named only where the DNA matches it firmly. Clone size is shown for a subset of rows, as once, few, many or a class of expanded clone.

D	V	size	J	CDR3	DNA
NA	TRBV19	NA	TRBJ1-4	CASSMTAASGGLFF	TGTGCCAGTAGTATGACGGCAGCATCTGGAGGACTGTTTTTT
NA	TRBV19	NA	TRBJ1-3	CASAPEKGVGNTIYF	TGTGCCAGCGCCCCGGAGAAAGGGGTGGGGAACACCATATATTTT
NA	TRBV12-3/TRBV12-4	once	TRBJ1-2	CATTGRNYGYTF	TGTGCCACCACAGGGCGCAACTATGGCTACACCTTC
NA	TRBV5-1	NA	TRBJ1-2	CASSPDGNYGYTF	TGCGCCAGCAGCCCCGACGGCAACTATGGCTACACCTTC
TRBD2	TRBV11-3	NA	TRBJ2-7	CASSLVSSLVLAGVEQYF	TGTGCCAGCAGCTTAGTCTCATCTCTCGTACTAGCGGGAGTCGAGCAGTACTTC
TRBD1	TRBV7-9	NA	TRBJ2-1	CASSATRRDREYNEQFF	TGTGCCAGCAGCGCGACCCGCCGGGACAGGGAGTACAATGAGCAGTTCTTC
NA	TRBV5-1	NA	TRBJ1-5	CASSRDRDQPQHF	TGCGCCAGCAGCCGTGACAGAGATCAGCCCCAGCATTTT
NA	TRBV5-5	NA	TRBJ1-2	CASSFQGYGYTF	TGTGCCAGCAGCTTTCAGGGCTATGGCTACACCTTC
TRBD1	TRBV18	NA	TRBJ2-7	CASSHGTGVSYEQYF	TGTGCCAGCTCACACGGGACAGGGGTCTCCTACGAGCAGTACTTC
NA	TRBV11-3	NA	TRBJ2-3	CASSLGRVIGDTQYF	TGTGCCAGCAGCTTGGGTCGGGTAATCGGAGATACGCAGTATTTT
NA	TRBV27	NA	TRBJ1-6	CASSLYRRGSPLHF	TGTGCCAGCAGTTTATATCGGAGAGGATCACCCCTCCACTTT
NA	TRBV18	NA	TRBJ2-1	CASSPDSKINEQFF	TGTGCCAGCTCACCGGACAGCAAGATCAATGAGCAGTTCTTC
NA	TRBV6-1	NA	TRBJ2-2	CASSEAGRNTGELFF	TGTGCCAGCAGTGAAGCGGGGCGGAACACCGGGGAGCTGTTTTTT
NA	TRBV6-2/TRBV6-3	NA	TRBJ2-7	CASSYNTQAPGFRHEQYF	TGTGCCAGCAGTTACAACACACAAGCGCCGGGATTCCGACACGAGCAGTACTTC
NA	TRBV6-5	NA	TRBJ1-5	CASSSGLGQPQHF	TGTGCCAGCAGCTCAGGTTTAGGGCAGCCCCAGCATTTT
TRBD2	TRBV4-3	NA	TRBJ2-1	CASSQGLLAGVEQFF	TGCGCCAGCAGCCAAGGCCTCCTAGCGGGAGTTGAGCAGTTCTTC
TRBD1	TRBV2	NA	TRBJ1-2	CASDLGTGFYGYTF	TGTGCCAGCGATCTAGGGACAGGGTTCTATGGCTACACCTTC
NA	TRBV29-1	NA	TRBJ2-1	CSVVEGGGPEQFF	TGCAGCGTTGTTGAAGGGGGAGGGCCTGAGCAGTTCTTC
NA	TRBV6-5	once	TRBJ1-1	CASAINRVSEAFF	TGTGCCAGCGCCATAAACAGGGTTAGTGAAGCTTTCTTT
NA	TRBV7-2	few	TRBJ2-7	CASTHSTASLTYEQYF	TGTGCCAGCACCCATTCGACAGCTTCCCTCACCTACGAGCAGTACTTC
NA	TRBV6-5	few	TRBJ1-5	CASSYNPNSNQPQHF	TGTGCCAGCAGTTACAATCCCAATTCTAATCAGCCCCAGCATTTT
TRBD1	TRBV5-1	NA	TRBJ1-2	CASSSGTGGFGYTF	TGCGCCAGCAGCTCAGGGACAGGGGGTTTTGGCTACACCTTC
NA	TRBV5-1	NA	TRBJ1-1	CASSISQGNTEAFF	TGCGCCAGCTCCATCTCACAGGGGAACACTGAAGCTTTCTTT
NA	TRBV6-2/TRBV6-3	NA	TRBJ1-2	CASSSSWPPSYGYTF	TGTGCCAGCAGTTCATCATGGCCCCCGAGCTATGGCTACACCTTC
TRBD1	TRBV24-1	NA	TRBJ2-1	CATSETGAGNEQFF	TGTGCCACCAGTGAGACAGGGGCGGGGAATGAGCAGTTCTTC
TRBD1	TRBV5-4	once	TRBJ1-2	CASSFRGSNYGYTF	TGTGCCAGCAGCTTCAGGGGGTCCAACTATGGCTACACCTTC